A single sample is the source of the 9 T cell receptor beta chains below, sequenced in a study of control samples from healthy donors and cancer patients. The data were produced by immunoSEQ multiplex PCR, yet TCRdb's version contains in-frame clones alone and is incomplete. The repertoire holds over 85,000 clones, roughly 80% seen once, with about 36% in the top ten. The sequencing sample was made of PBMCs. Receptor source: a man in his 70s with lung cancer.

The table lists this clone with a count of one. DNA for the CDR3: TGTGCCAGTAGGCTCAATAACTATGGCTACACCTTC. As protein: CASRLNNYGYTF. The genes are TRBV19 and TRBJ1-2; D remains ambiguous. V gave up 6 bases and J gave up 1 base, with 6 bases separating them. In germline, CDR1 is LNHDA, CDR2 SQIVND (reference sequence). The CDR3 runs to 12 residues.

This chain uses TRBV7-9 with TRBJ2-7; TRBD1 might be the D (5 bases). The V end was cut by 1 base, the J end by 4 bases, with 23 bases between. The CDR3 covers 18 residues. From germline, CDR1 is SEHNR and CDR2 FQNEAQ (reference sequence). CDR3 amino acids: CASSLGAVVGPQEYEQYF. The CDR3 region has the DNA TGTGCCAGCAGCTTAGGGGCCGTAGTTGGGCCACAGGAGTACGAGCAGTACTTC.

The chain employs TRBV5-1 and TRBJ1-1; 9 nucleotides line up with TRBD1. CDR1 is SGHRS, CDR2 YFSETQ, per germline. The CDR3 totals 13 residues. With 4 bases clipped from V and 5 bases from J, the junction kept 3 bases outside the gene matches. Here the CDR3 DNA reads TGCGCCAGCAGCCACGGGACAGGGACTGAAGCTTTCTTT. It yields the protein CASSHGTGTEAFF.

The rearrangement joins TRBV6-1 to TRBJ1-5; TRBD1 matches 7 bases. The CDR3 totals 17 residues. The ends lost 0 bases at V and 7 bases at J; junction bases unmatched: 12. Germline V gives CDR1 MNHNS, CDR2 SASEGT. Written as DNA, the CDR3 is TGTGCCAGCAGTGAAGCCCGTTGGGAGGGGGCTAACCAGCCCCAGCATTTT. Protein sequence: CASSEARWEGANQPQHF.

The V and J genes are TRBV7-3 and TRBJ1-1, with a possible D match to TRBD1 (5 bases). CDR3 length equals 15 residues. CDR1 is SGHTA and CDR2 is FQGTGA in the germline V gene. V lost 5 bases and J lost 5, with 18 bases in between. The CDR3 loop is CASSRDGLPGTEAFF. CDR3 DNA: TGTGCCAGCAGCCGGGACGGATTACCGGGGACTGAAGCTTTCTTT.

The J gene is TRBJ2-1, the V gene TRBV5-5, with D possibly matching TRBD2 (6 bases). CDR3 length equals 14 residues. Trimming shortened V by 2 bases and J by 11 bases, and 17 bases separated the two germline ends. The V gene's germline CDR1 is SGHKS and CDR2 YYEKEE (reference sequence). The CDR3 spells CASSFTGDPFKQFF. The CDR3 DNA reads TGTGCCAGCAGCTTTACGGGGGACCCCTTTAAGCAGTTCTTC.

This clone was seen once. V and J are TRBV11-2 and TRBJ2-7, with 8 bases that match TRBD1. J lost 12 bases, V lost 5 bases, and 6 bases had no gene match. The CDR3 is made up of 11 amino acids. Germline CDR1 and CDR2: SGHAT and FQNNGV. CDR3 DNA sequence: TGTGCCAGCAGCACGGACAGGGCTAGGTACTTC. Translating it yields CASSTDRARYF.

The chain joins TRBV25-1 to TRBJ1-1; 7 positions agree with TRBD1. V shed 4 bases and J 1 base; nucleotides not matched to a gene: 6. Germline CDR1 is MGHDK and CDR2 is SYGVNS. This CDR3 has 15 amino acids. The CDR3: CASSGRNRGNTEAFF. The CDR3 nucleotides read TGTGCCAGCAGTGGCCGAAACAGGGGGAACACTGAAGCTTTCTTT.

This rearrangement joins TRBV5-6 to TRBJ2-6; possibly TRBD2 for D (6 bases). CDR1 is SGHDT and CDR2 is YYEEEE in the germline V gene. The CDR3 totals 17 residues. The V end lost 1 base, the J end lost 4 bases, and 15 bases lay between the germline ends. The CDR3 sequence is CASSLRASGVGANVLTF. The CDR3, as DNA: TGTGCCAGCAGCTTGCGGGCCTCGGGGGTCGGGGCCAACGTCCTGACTTTC.